These 15 T cell receptor beta chains were all obtained from the same sample, sequenced in a study of blood T cell repertoires in COVID-19 (dated by TCRdb to 2020 to 2021). The library was made by the immunoSEQ multiplex PCR assay. TCRdb limited this immuneACCESS table to in-frame rearrangements with V and J called. A share of clones is missing; checked studies link under half to unresolved V genes, and the rest is unexplained. The sample table shows hundreds of thousands of clones, and around 90% are seen once. About 2.9% of the sample is taken by the ten largest. Sequenced material: peripheral blood. The receptors originated from a woman aged 25-40 years with COVID-19, enrolled during active disease.

The chain uses TRBV27 and TRBJ1-2, with 12 bases fitting TRBD1. With 3 bases clipped from V and 4 bases from J, the junction kept 9 bases outside the gene matches. Germline CDR1 and CDR2: MNHEY and SMNVEV (reference sequence). This CDR3 is 17 amino acids long. The CDR3 here is CASSLTPGQGASYGYTF. CDR3 bases: TGTGCCAGCAGTTTGACGCCGGGACAGGGGGCTTCCTATGGCTACACCTTC.

V is TRBV25-1 and J is TRBJ2-3; TRBD2 matches 7 bases. V shed 3 bases, J shed 2 bases, and the junction held 8 bases outside the gene matches. Germline assignment: CDR1 MGHDK and CDR2 SYGVNS. The CDR3 extends over 16 amino acids. The CDR3 loop reads CASSDPSGANTDTQYF. The CDR3 DNA sequence: TGTGCCAGCAGTGACCCTAGCGGAGCGAACACAGATACGCAGTATTTT.

The chain couples TRBV19 to TRBJ2-3, with 7 bases aligning to TRBD1. V shed 3 bases, J shed 0 bases, and the junction held 3 bases outside the gene matches. The CDR3 totals 15 residues. The germline V gene encodes CDR1 LNHDA and CDR2 SQIVND (reference sequence). CDR3 in DNA: TGTGCCAGTAGTATTCGAGGGGGCAGCACAGATACGCAGTATTTT. It translates to CASSIRGGSTDTQYF.

The chain couples TRBV2 to TRBJ1-1, with D hard to call. CDR1 is SNHLY, CDR2 FYNNEI, per germline. The CDR3 is 15 residues long. V gave up 0 bases and J gave up 4 bases, with 12 bases separating them. As DNA, the CDR3 is TGTGCCAGCAGTGAAGCGCGTGGGCTTGGCACTGAAGCTTTCTTT. Protein product: CASSEARGLGTEAFF.

V gene TRBV9 combines with J gene TRBJ2-3; 8 bases agree with TRBD2. The J segment lost 4 bases and the V segment lost 7 bases, leaving 8 bases of the junction unmatched. Germline CDR1 is SGDLS and CDR2 is YYNGEE. The CDR3 spans 14 residues. CDR3 nucleotide sequence: TGTGCCAGCGGGAAGCGGGGGCCCGCAGATACGCAGTATTTT. Its translation: CASGKRGPADTQYF.

The chain couples TRBV2 to TRBJ2-7, with 10 bases aligning to TRBD2. The V gene end was trimmed by 7 bases and the J gene end by 4 bases; junction bases not matched to a gene: 7. Germline V CDR1 and CDR2: SNHLY, FYNNEI. The CDR3 runs to 14 residues. The CDR3 coding sequence is TGTGCCAGCAAAGTAGCGGGGGGTTTTTACGAGCAGTACTTC. Its translation is CASKVAGGFYEQYF.

The V call is TRBV6-2 or TRBV6-3, the J call TRBJ2-7; D is possibly TRBD1 (6 bases). The CDR3 totals 15 residues. CDR1 and CDR2 from the germline V gene are MNHEY and SVGEGT. V lost 6 bases, J lost 2 bases, and 17 bases lay in between. This chain's CDR3 is CASSPIRDNPYEQYF. The CDR3 nucleotides are TGTGCCAGCAGCCCCATACGGGACAACCCCTACGAGCAGTACTTC.

The CDR3 loop reads CASSPGQGATGELFF. The CDR3 DNA sequence: TGCGCCAGCAGCCCCGGACAGGGGGCAACCGGGGAGCTGTTTTTT. The chain recombines TRBV4-3 with TRBJ2-2; TRBD1 agrees at 11 bases. V dropped 4 bases and J dropped 5; count of bases not matched to a gene: 3. The CDR3 totals 15 residues. Germline assignment: CDR1 LGHNA and CDR2 YSLEER.

The chain recombines TRBV4-2 with TRBJ2-2; 7 bases align to TRBD2. V shed 6 bases, J shed 4 bases, and the junction held 11 bases outside the gene matches. This CDR3 comprises 16 residues. In germline, CDR1 is LGHNA, CDR2 YNFKEQ. CDR3 nucleotides: TGTGCCAGCAGACATCCTGGGGGGGTGGGCACCGGGGAGCTGTTTTTT. Its translation is CASRHPGGVGTGELFF.

The chain carries TRBV5-1 and TRBJ2-2; 7 bases fit TRBD2. The CDR3 loop spans 16 amino acids. Germline trimming cut 2 bases from V and 1 base from J; bases unmatched to any gene: 5. CDR1 and CDR2 from the germline V gene are SGHRS and YFSETQ. CDR3 region: CASSFTGTMNTGELFF. The CDR3 DNA reads TGCGCCAGCAGCTTTACCGGGACTATGAACACCGGGGAGCTGTTTTTT.

CDR3 in amino acids: CASSQSSQGYTIHSGNTIYF. CDR3 nucleotides: TGTGCCAGCAGCCAATCGAGCCAGGGTTACACCATTCACTCTGGAAACACCATATATTTT. The V and J genes are TRBV16 and TRBJ1-3; D might be TRBD1 (5 bases). The germline V and J ends were trimmed by 0 bases and 0 bases, with 21 bases remaining between them. The CDR3 length is 20 residues. The germline gives CDR1 KGHSY, CDR2 FQNENV.

The CDR3 loop is CASSRSVTAGRETQYF. The CDR3 bases are TGCGCCAGCAGCCGTAGTGTCACAGCGGGCCGAGAGACCCAGTACTTC. The chain is built from TRBV5-1 and TRBJ2-5, with a weak D call TRBD2 (6 bases). The CDR3 loop spans 16 amino acids. Trimming removed 4 bases from V and 4 bases from J, with 20 bases in between. From germline, CDR1 is SGHRS and CDR2 YFSETQ.

The chain links TRBV10-3 to TRBJ2-7; D is possibly TRBD1 (6 bases). The CDR3 is 12 amino acids. V lost 5 bases and J lost 7, with 12 bases in between. Germline CDR1 and CDR2: ENHRY and SYGVKD. The CDR3 is CAISSGVGEQYF. The CDR3 DNA is TGTGCCATCAGTTCAGGGGTCGGGGAGCAGTACTTC.

The chain employs TRBV3-1 (or the pseudogene TRBV3-2) and TRBJ2-5; D is uncertain. V was pared by 1 base and J by 2 bases, with 11 bases between. CDR3 length equals 15 residues. Germline lookup yields CDR1 LGHDT and CDR2 YNNKEL (reference sequence). CDR3 sequence reads: CASSQVLALQETQYF. DNA of the CDR3: TGTGCCAGCAGCCAAGTGCTGGCCTTACAAGAGACCCAGTACTTC.

This chain uses TRBV19 with TRBJ1-2, with 8 bases matching TRBD1. With 0 bases clipped from V and 4 bases from J, the junction kept 10 bases outside the gene matches. The CDR3 spans 17 residues. Per germline, CDR1 LNHDA and CDR2 SQIVND (reference sequence). The CDR3 DNA is TGTGCCAGTAGTATAGATTTAGCAGGGGGCTTGGGCTATGGCTACACCTTC. Protein sequence: CASSIDLAGGLGYGYTF.